The rows below give T cell receptor beta chains drawn from one sample of a study of CD8+CD57+ T cells in acquired aplastic anemia. TCRdb itself ran the reads through MiXCR, one entry per CDR3 protein. The table lists around 200,000 distinct CDR3 sequences, 48% of them singletons. The sample comprised sorted CD4+, CD8+, or CD8+CD57+ T cells (not recorded which) from PBMCs. The receptors were sampled from a human donor with aplastic anemia. The CDR3 runs from the conserved cysteine through the conserved F or W. Each record gives: CDR3 protein, CDR3 DNA, D gene, J gene, V gene, clone size. A D gene is named only where the DNA matches it firmly. Expanded clones get a size class; other rows say once, few or many, or leave the size out.

CDR3: CASSVVEGRTQYF; DNA: TGTGCCAGCAGCGTAGTCGAGGGAAGGACCCAGTACTTC; D: .; J: TRBJ2-5; V: TRBV9; size: .
CDR3: CATSRDSRNQPQHF; DNA: TGTGCCACCAGCAGGGACAGCCGCAATCAGCCCCAGCATTTT; D: .; J: TRBJ1-5; V: TRBV15; size: few
CDR3: CSASPRAGRANEQFF; DNA: TGCAGTGCTAGCCCCCGGGCGGGGCGAGCTAATGAGCAGTTCTTC; D: .; J: TRBJ2-1; V: TRBV20-1; size: few
CDR3: CASSLGDRQETQYF; DNA: TGCGCCAGCAGCTTGGGCGACAGGCAAGAGACCCAGTACTTC; D: .; J: TRBJ2-5; V: TRBV10-1; size: .
CDR3: CASSSTRGRVSPLHF; DNA: TGTGCCAGTAGTTCTACCCGGGGGCGTGTTTCACCCCTCCACTTT; D: .; J: TRBJ1-6; V: TRBV19; size: .
CDR3: CASSRQPISGGRDSGIQYF; DNA: TGCGCCAGCAGCCGTCAGCCGATATCCGGCGGGAGGGATTCTGGCATTCAGTACTTC; D: TRBD2; J: TRBJ2-4; V: TRBV5-1; size: few
CDR3: CSARPGQGRYEQYF; DNA: TGCAGTGCTAGACCGGGACAGGGGCGTTACGAGCAGTACTTC; D: TRBD1; J: TRBJ2-7; V: TRBV20-1; size: .
CDR3: CASRKRGGEQYF; DNA: TGCGCCAGCAGGAAAAGGGGAGGCGAGCAGTACTTC; D: .; J: TRBJ2-7; V: TRBV10-2; size: .
CDR3: CASSPGQGILLNTEAFF; DNA: TGTGCCAGCAGCCCCGGACAGGGAATTCTTCTGAACACTGAAGCTTTCTTT; D: TRBD1; J: TRBJ1-1; V: TRBV7-9; size: many
CDR3: CASSSRAAGYEQYF; DNA: TGCGCCAGCAGTTCGAGGGCAGCGGGTTACGAGCAGTACTTC; D: .; J: TRBJ2-7; V: TRBV10-2; size: .
CDR3: CASSVGSEAFF; DNA: TGTGCCAGTAGCGTGGGGTCTGAAGCTTTCTTT; D: .; J: TRBJ1-1; V: TRBV19; size: .
CDR3: CASGRGAYNEQFF; DNA: TGTGCCAGCGGCCGCGGGGCCTACAATGAGCAGTTCTTC; D: .; J: TRBJ2-1; V: TRBV7-9; size: .
CDR3: CASCPLGRMTYNEQFF; DNA: TGTGCCAGCTGCCCTCTGGGGAGGATGACCTACAATGAGCAGTTCTTC; D: .; J: TRBJ2-1; V: TRBV10-3; size: .
CDR3: CASSIKRDRGYGYTF; DNA: TGTGCCAGTAGTATCAAGCGGGACAGGGGGTATGGCTACACCTTC; D: TRBD1; J: TRBJ1-2; V: TRBV19; size: .
CDR3: CASMQGVLGLYF; DNA: TGTGCCAGCATGCAGGGGGTACTTGGACTGTACTTC; D: TRBD1; J: TRBJ2-7; V: TRBV27; size: .
CDR3: CSVETGGYTF; DNA: TGCAGCGTGGAAACAGGGGGCTACACCTTC; D: .; J: TRBJ1-2; V: TRBV29-1; size: .
CDR3: CASSAGEGVSYEQYF; DNA: TGTGCCAGCAGCGCGGGGGAAGGAGTAAGCTACGAGCAGTACTTC; D: TRBD2; J: TRBJ2-7; V: TRBV7-9; size: once
CDR3: CSANRFMNTEAFF; DNA: TGCAGCGCTAATCGGTTCATGAACACTGAAGCTTTCTTT; D: .; J: TRBJ1-1; V: TRBV20-1; size: .
CDR3: CATWGGSGHEQFF; DNA: TGTGCCACCTGGGGGGGGAGTGGCCATGAGCAGTTCTTC; D: TRBD2; J: TRBJ2-1; V: TRBV24-1; size: many
CDR3: CASSTHRALADTIYF; DNA: TGTGCCAGTAGTACCCACAGGGCTCTGGCGGACACCATATATTTT; D: .; J: TRBJ1-3; V: TRBV19; size: .
CDR3: CSVVGGGTGELFF; DNA: TGCAGCGTTGTGGGGGGTGGTACCGGGGAGCTGTTTTTT; D: .; J: TRBJ2-2; V: TRBV29-1; size: many
CDR3: CALLPGAVTRPLNTEAFF; DNA: TGTGCCCTACTCCCGGGGGCGGTGACCCGGCCCCTGAACACTGAAGCTTTCTTT; D: .; J: TRBJ1-1; V: TRBV25-1; size: .
CDR3: CASTLEGHTEAFF; DNA: TGTGCCAGCACCCTAGAAGGTCACACTGAAGCTTTCTTT; D: .; J: TRBJ1-1; V: TRBV2; size: .
CDR3: CASSGGQGPNGYTF; DNA: TGCGCCAGCAGCGGGGGACAGGGGCCGAATGGCTACACCTTC; D: TRBD1; J: TRBJ1-2; V: TRBV5-1; size: .
CDR3: CASSQGVSSTEAFF; DNA: TGTGCCAGCAGCCAAGGGGTTTCGAGCACTGAAGCTTTCTTT; D: .; J: TRBJ1-1; V: TRBV5-4; size: few
CDR3: CAISGLSPPNQPQHF; DNA: TGTGCCATCAGTGGACTTTCCCCCCCAAATCAGCCCCAGCATTTT; D: .; J: TRBJ1-5; V: TRBV10-3; size: .